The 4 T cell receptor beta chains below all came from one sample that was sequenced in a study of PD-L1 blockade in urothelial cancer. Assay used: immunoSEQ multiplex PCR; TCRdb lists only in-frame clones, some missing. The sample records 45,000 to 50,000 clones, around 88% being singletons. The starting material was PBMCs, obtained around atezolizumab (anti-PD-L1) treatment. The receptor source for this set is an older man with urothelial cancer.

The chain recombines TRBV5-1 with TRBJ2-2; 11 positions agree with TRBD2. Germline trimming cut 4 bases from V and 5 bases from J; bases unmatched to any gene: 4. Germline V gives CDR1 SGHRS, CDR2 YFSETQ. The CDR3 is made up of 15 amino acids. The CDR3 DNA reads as TGCGCCAGCAGCATTACTAGCGGGAGTACCGGGGAGCTGTTTTTT. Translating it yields CASSITSGSTGELFF.

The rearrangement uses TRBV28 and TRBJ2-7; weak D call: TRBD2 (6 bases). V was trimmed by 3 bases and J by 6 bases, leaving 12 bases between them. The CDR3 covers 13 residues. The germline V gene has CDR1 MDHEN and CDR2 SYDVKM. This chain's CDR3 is CASSFLAPVEQYF. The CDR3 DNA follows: TGTGCCAGCAGTTTCCTAGCGCCCGTCGAGCAGTACTTC.

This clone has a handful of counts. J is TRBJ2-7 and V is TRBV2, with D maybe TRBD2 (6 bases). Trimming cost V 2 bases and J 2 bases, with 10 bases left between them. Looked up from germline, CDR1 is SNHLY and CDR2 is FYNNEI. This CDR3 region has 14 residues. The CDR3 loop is CASSETGGAYEQYF. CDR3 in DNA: TGTGCCAGCAGTGAAACCGGGGGAGCCTACGAGCAGTACTTC.

CDR3 amino acids: CASSFPPGLAVSSYNEQFF. DNA for the CDR3: TGTGCCAGCAGCTTTCCCCCGGGACTAGCGGTGAGCTCCTACAATGAGCAGTTCTTC. The V call is TRBV7-9, the J call TRBJ2-1, with TRBD2 matching over 11 bases. CDR1 SEHNR and CDR2 FQNEAQ come from the germline V gene (reference sequence). The CDR3 sequence is 19 residues long. Trimming removed 3 bases from V and 0 bases from J; junction bases left unmatched: 10.